What follows are 25 T cell receptor beta chains derived from one specimen sequenced in a study of CD8+ T cells in alopecia areata. RNA extraction and reverse transcription yielded cDNA as sequencing template. This table comes from immunoSEQ multiplex PCR, and its TCRdb copy is limited to in-frame clones, with some not included. Seen here are about 250,000 clones, approximately 61% observed once, and the top ten hold more than 0.95%. The sample consisted of CD4+ T cells sorted from blood, taken at week 0. The receptor source for this set is a human donor with alopecia areata.

V gene TRBV14 combines with J gene TRBJ2-7, with a weak D call TRBD1 (7 bases). Trimming took off 1 base at V and 3 bases at J, with 10 bases between the two ends. CDR3 length: 14 residues. The germline CDR1 and CDR2 sequences are SGHDN and FVKESK. CDR3 in DNA: TGTGCCAGCAGCCAAGGACAGGGAGGCTACGAGCAGTACTTC. Translated: CASSQGQGGYEQYF.

The chain combines TRBV30 with TRBJ1-1, with D unclear. With 1 base removed from V and 0 bases from J, the gap between germline ends came to 9 bases. Germline V gene lookup returns CDR1 GTSNPN and CDR2 SVGIG (reference sequence). The CDR3 runs to 14 residues. This CDR3 is CAWSGVGMNTEAFF. The CDR3 coding sequence is TGTGCCTGGAGTGGGGTCGGCATGAACACTGAAGCTTTCTTT.

The chain recombines TRBV6-1 with TRBJ1-6; the match to TRBD1 covers 7 bases. V gave up 2 bases and J gave up 8 bases; unmatched junction bases: 9. Germline V gene data show CDR1 as MNHNS and CDR2 as SASEGT. CDR3 length: 16 residues. Here the CDR3 reads CASSESWRGGDSPLHF. CDR3 nucleotide sequence: TGTGCCAGCAGTGAATCTTGGCGAGGGGGCGATTCACCCCTCCACTTT.

This sequence joins TRBV7-2 and TRBJ2-7, with D unclear. Germline V gives CDR1 SGHTA, CDR2 FQGNSA. CDR3 length: 14 residues. Trimming removed 1 base from V and 2 bases from J, with 9 bases in between. CDR3 DNA: TGTGCCAGCAGCTTAGACTACAATACCTACGAGCAGTACTTC. This codes for CASSLDYNTYEQYF.

The J gene is TRBJ1-3, the V gene TRBV25-1; D gene ambiguous. Germline CDR1 and CDR2: MGHDK and SYGVNS. The V end was cut by 7 bases, the J end by 0 bases, with 4 bases between. This CDR3 has 12 amino acids. CDR3 region: CASTSSGNTIYF. Written as DNA, the CDR3 is TGTGCCAGCACCAGCTCTGGAAACACCATATATTTT.

The rearrangement joins TRBV5-6 to TRBJ2-3; D not certain. The CDR3 extends over 13 amino acids. V lost 5 bases to trimming and J lost 4 bases, with 11 bases between them. The V gene's germline CDR1 is SGHDT and CDR2 YYEEEE. CDR3 nucleotides: TGTGCCAGCAGACGATCTGTTGCAGATACGCAGTATTTT. Its translation: CASRRSVADTQYF.

This chain joins TRBV9 and TRBJ1-2; no clear D. This CDR3 region has 12 residues. CDR1 is SGDLS, CDR2 YYNGEE, per germline. Trimming removed 5 bases from V and 3 bases from J, with 8 bases in between. CDR3 bases: TGTGCCAGCAGTCGTGAGTACTATGGCTACACCTTC. As protein: CASSREYYGYTF. Full variable domain (rest looked up from reference TRBV9 and TRBJ1-2): DSGVTQTPKHLITATGQRVTLRCSPRSGDLSVYWYQQSLDQGLQFLIQYYNGEERAKGNILERFSAQQFPDLHSELNLSSLELGDSALYFCASSREYYGYTFGSGTRLTVV.

The chain is built from TRBV29-1 and TRBJ1-4, with D unclear. CDR1 SQVTM and CDR2 ANQGSEA come from the germline V gene. The CDR3 contains 12 residues. V lost 7 bases to trimming and J lost 12 bases, with 18 bases between them. CDR3 nucleotides: TGCAGCGGCATGACGGGAAGCCAAGAACTGTTTTTT. As protein: CSGMTGSQELFF.

This chain links TRBV9 with TRBJ2-7, with a possible D match to TRBD2 (6 bases). The CDR3 totals 14 residues. The V and J ends lost 0 bases and 4 bases respectively, with 11 bases between them. Per the germline V gene, CDR1 is SGDLS and CDR2 is YYNGEE. The CDR3 spells CASSVDPGVYEQYF. DNA of the CDR3: TGTGCCAGCAGCGTAGACCCGGGGGTATACGAGCAGTACTTC.

The chain combines TRBV29-1 with TRBJ2-7; D is undetermined. The CDR3 runs to 13 residues. Germline CDR1 is SQVTM and CDR2 is ANQGSEA. V lost 4 bases and J 6 bases, leaving 16 bases between the germline ends. The CDR3 loop reads CSVGPAASAEQYF. The CDR3 DNA follows: TGCAGCGTTGGCCCCGCGGCCTCGGCCGAGCAGTACTTC.

As concerns this clone: A much more abundant neighbour one base away suggests this may be a read error. This sequence joins TRBV9 and TRBJ1-6; 10 bases are a match to TRBD1. CDR1 SGDLS and CDR2 YYNGEE come from the germline V gene. V was clipped by 0 bases and J by 9 bases; unmatched bases: 0. This CDR3 has 14 amino acids. CDR3: CASSVGQGASPLHF. The CDR3 region has the DNA TGTGCCAGCAGCGTAGGACAGGGGGCTTCACCCCTCCACTTT.

This clone was picked up one time. The chain recombines TRBV30 with TRBJ1-1, with 7 nucleotides matching TRBD1. V trimming: 5 bases; J trimming: 4 bases; junction bases outside the gene matches: 4. Germline values: CDR1 GTSNPN, CDR2 SVGIG (reference sequence). The CDR3 is made up of 12 amino acids. Written as DNA, the CDR3 is TGTGCCTGGCACAGGGGCGGCACTGAAGCTTTCTTT. It specifies CAWHRGGTEAFF.

This clone was found once. The chain uses TRBV18 and TRBJ1-2, with 7 nucleotides matching TRBD1. The J segment lost 5 bases and the V segment lost 3 bases, leaving 3 bases of the junction unmatched. The germline gives CDR1 KGHSH, CDR2 LQKENI. The CDR3 runs 13 residues. The CDR3, as DNA: TGTGCCAGCTCACCTGACAGGGCTTATGGCTACACCTTC. As protein: CASSPDRAYGYTF.

In this sample, this clone turned up a few times. This chain joins TRBV5-1 and TRBJ2-1; no definite D call. Trimming pared 0 bases from V and 1 base from J, leaving 11 bases between. This CDR3 is 16 amino acids long. The germline V gene has CDR1 SGHRS and CDR2 YFSETQ. The CDR3 bases are TGCGCCAGCAGCTTGGGCTGGTCACGATCCTACAATGAGCAGTTCTTC. It translates to CASSLGWSRSYNEQFF.

This clone came up once. The chain links TRBV30 to TRBJ1-2, with 8 bases lining up with TRBD1. Germline V gives CDR1 GTSNPN, CDR2 SVGIG (reference sequence). With V trimmed by 1 base and J by 3 bases, 7 bases remained unmatched. There are 15 residues in the CDR3. Here the CDR3 reads CAWSGTTGADYGYTF. For the CDR3, the DNA is TGTGCCTGGAGTGGCACGACAGGGGCCGACTATGGCTACACCTTC.

This chain uses TRBV29-1 with TRBJ2-6; D gene uncertain. CDR3 size: 12 residues. Trimming took off 4 bases at V and 2 bases at J, with 3 bases between the two ends. Germline assignment: CDR1 SQVTM and CDR2 ANQGSEA. CDR3 region: CSVVTGANVLTF. The DNA of the CDR3 is TGCAGCGTTGTTACTGGGGCCAACGTCCTGACTTTC.

This clone is a singleton in its sample. Other DNA variants within this sample encode the same CDR3. The CDR3 loop is CSAGQETQYF. The CDR3 nucleotides read TGCAGCGCTGGTCAAGAGACCCAGTACTTC. V and J are TRBV29-1 and TRBJ2-5; D is unresolved. Germline loops: CDR1 SQVTM, CDR2 ANQGSEA. The germline V and J ends were trimmed by 7 bases and 2 bases, with 5 bases remaining between them. The CDR3 runs 10 residues.

The chain uses TRBV6-5 and TRBJ2-2, with 8 positions matching TRBD2. CDR3 size: 14 residues. The V and J ends lost 7 bases and 2 bases, in that order; junction bases with no gene match: 3. CDR1 is MNHEY, CDR2 SVGAGI, per germline. Written as DNA, the CDR3 is TGTGCCAGCAAGCGGGGGACTAACACCGGGGAGCTGTTTTTT. This sequence encodes CASKRGTNTGELFF.

This clone was counted a few times. J is TRBJ2-1 and V is TRBV29-1; D is perhaps TRBD1 (6 bases). This CDR3 contains 14 residues. V lost 5 bases, J lost 0 bases, and 11 bases lay in between. Germline V gene sequence: CDR1 SQVTM, CDR2 ANQGSEA. The CDR3 nucleotides read TGCAGCGTTACACACAGGGCCTCCTACAATGAGCAGTTCTTC. Translation gives CSVTHRASYNEQFF.

The table lists this clone with a few counts. The chain is built from TRBV11-2 and TRBJ1-5; D not certain. CDR1 is SGHAT and CDR2 is FQNNGV in the germline V gene. Trimming removed 0 bases at V and 0 bases at J, with 6 bases between. CDR3 length: 15 residues. The CDR3 region is CASSLDRGSNQPQHF. CDR3 sequence (DNA): TGTGCCAGCAGCTTAGATCGGGGTAGCAATCAGCCCCAGCATTTT.

This chain connects TRBV18 to TRBJ1-4; D is perhaps TRBD1 (5 bases). Germline V gene data show CDR1 as KGHSH and CDR2 as LQKENI. V was pared by 2 bases and J by 5 bases, with 12 bases between. The CDR3 has 15 residues. The CDR3 coding sequence is TGTGCCAGCTCACCATTCGAGACAGAAAATGAAAAACTGTTTTTT. Protein sequence: CASSPFETENEKLFF.

The CDR3 loop reads CAIPTNGTAEAFF. CDR3 DNA sequence: TGTGCCATCCCTACCAATGGGACGGCCGAAGCTTTCTTT. This chain joins TRBV25-1 and TRBJ1-1, with D maybe TRBD1 (5 bases). This CDR3 has 13 amino acids. Deletions cut 10 bases from V and 8 bases from J, with 20 bases between. The V gene's germline CDR1 is MGHDK and CDR2 SYGVNS.

The V and J genes are TRBV7-2 and TRBJ1-1; D call uncertain. The germline V gene encodes CDR1 SGHTA and CDR2 FQGNSA. The CDR3 spans 13 residues. V lost 7 bases to trimming and J lost 1 base, with 10 bases between them. CDR3 DNA: TGTGCCAGCAATGTCCAAGGGAACACTGAAGCTTTCTTT. Its translation: CASNVQGNTEAFF.

V is TRBV7-9 and J is TRBJ1-6; perhaps TRBD1 as D (5 bases). The CDR3 is 14 residues long. With 2 bases removed from V and 7 bases from J, the gap between germline ends came to 9 bases. The germline gives CDR1 SEHNR, CDR2 FQNEAQ (reference sequence). DNA for the CDR3: TGTGCCAGCAGCTTATCAGGGAGCAATTCACCCCTCCACTTT. Translating gives CASSLSGSNSPLHF.

This clone was counted a single time. CDR3 sequence reads: CASSPAGMKRGGFYEQYF. The DNA for the CDR3 is TGTGCCAGCTCACCAGCAGGCATGAAAAGGGGGGGATTCTACGAGCAGTACTTC. The V call is TRBV18, the J call TRBJ2-7, with D possibly being TRBD2 (7 bases). Germline-derived CDR1 and CDR2 are KGHSH and LQKENI. This CDR3 is 18 amino acids long. V was shortened by 2 bases and J by 3 bases, with 23 bases between the two germline ends.